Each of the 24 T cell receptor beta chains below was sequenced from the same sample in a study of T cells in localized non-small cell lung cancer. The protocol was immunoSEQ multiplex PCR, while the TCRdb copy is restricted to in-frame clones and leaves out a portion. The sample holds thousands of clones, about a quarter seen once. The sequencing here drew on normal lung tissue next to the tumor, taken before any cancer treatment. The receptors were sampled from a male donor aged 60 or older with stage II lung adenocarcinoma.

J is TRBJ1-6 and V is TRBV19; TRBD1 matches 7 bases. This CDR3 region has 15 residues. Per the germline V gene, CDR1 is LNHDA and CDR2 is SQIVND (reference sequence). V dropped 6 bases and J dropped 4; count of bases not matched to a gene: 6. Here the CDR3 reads CASRSGGLYNSPLHF. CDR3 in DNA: TGTGCCAGTAGGTCAGGGGGTCTATATAATTCACCCCTCCACTTT. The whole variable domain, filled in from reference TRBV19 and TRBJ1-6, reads DGGITQSPKYLFRKEGQNVTLSCEQNLNHDAMYWYRQDPGQGLRLIYYSQIVNDFQKGDIAEGYSVSREKKESFPLTVTSAQKNPTAFYLCASRSGGLYNSPLHFGNGTRLTVT.

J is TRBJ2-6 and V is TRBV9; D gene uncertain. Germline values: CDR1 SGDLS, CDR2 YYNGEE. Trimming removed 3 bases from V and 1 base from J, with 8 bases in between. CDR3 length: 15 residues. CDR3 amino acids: CASSALRSGANVLTF. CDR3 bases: TGTGCCAGCAGCGCCCTACGGTCTGGGGCCAACGTCCTGACTTTC. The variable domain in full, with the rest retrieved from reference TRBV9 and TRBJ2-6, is DSGVTQTPKHLITATGQRVTLRCSPRSGDLSVYWYQQSLDQGLQFLIQYYNGEERAKGNILERFSAQQFPDLHSELNLSSLELGDSALYFCASSALRSGANVLTFGAGSRLTVL.

This chain's CDR3 is CASSANTGGELPLHF. The CDR3 coding sequence is TGTGCCAGCAGCGCTAATACAGGGGGCGAACTTCCCCTCCACTTT. This chain joins TRBV11-3 and TRBJ1-6, with 9 bases that match TRBD1. Germline assignment: CDR1 SGHNT and CDR2 YENEEA. CDR3 size: 15 residues. V lost 5 bases to trimming and J lost 13 bases; unmatched junction nucleotides: 12.

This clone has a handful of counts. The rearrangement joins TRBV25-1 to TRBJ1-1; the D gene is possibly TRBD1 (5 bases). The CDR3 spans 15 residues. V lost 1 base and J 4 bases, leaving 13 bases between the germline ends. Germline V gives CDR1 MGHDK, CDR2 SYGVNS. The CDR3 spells CASSESGREGTEAFF. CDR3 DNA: TGTGCCAGCAGTGAATCAGGCAGGGAGGGCACTGAAGCTTTCTTT.

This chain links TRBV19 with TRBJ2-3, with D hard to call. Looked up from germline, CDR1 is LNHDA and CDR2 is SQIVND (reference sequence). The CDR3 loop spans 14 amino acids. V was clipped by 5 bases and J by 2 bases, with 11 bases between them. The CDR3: CASSGKGLTDTQYF. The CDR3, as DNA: TGTGCCAGTAGTGGGAAGGGTCTCACAGATACGCAGTATTTT.

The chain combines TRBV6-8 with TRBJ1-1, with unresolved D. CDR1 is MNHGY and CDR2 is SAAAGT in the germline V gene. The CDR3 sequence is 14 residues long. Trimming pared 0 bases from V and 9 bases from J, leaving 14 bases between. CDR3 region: CASSYSRRAGQAFF. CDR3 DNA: TGTGCCAGCAGTTACTCGAGAAGGGCAGGTCAAGCTTTCTTT.

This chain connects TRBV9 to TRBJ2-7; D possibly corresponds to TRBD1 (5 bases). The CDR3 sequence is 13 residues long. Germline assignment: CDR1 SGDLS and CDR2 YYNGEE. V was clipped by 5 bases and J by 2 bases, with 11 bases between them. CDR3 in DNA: TGTGCCAGCAGTGATCCGGACACCTACGAGCAGTACTTC. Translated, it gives CASSDPDTYEQYF.

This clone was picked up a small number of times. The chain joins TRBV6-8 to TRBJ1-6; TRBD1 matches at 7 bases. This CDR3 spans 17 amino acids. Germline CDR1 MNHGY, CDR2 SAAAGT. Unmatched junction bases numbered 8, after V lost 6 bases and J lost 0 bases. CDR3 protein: CASSPRTGSSYNSPLHF. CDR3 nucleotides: TGTGCCAGCAGCCCTCGGACAGGCAGCTCCTATAATTCACCCCTCCACTTT.

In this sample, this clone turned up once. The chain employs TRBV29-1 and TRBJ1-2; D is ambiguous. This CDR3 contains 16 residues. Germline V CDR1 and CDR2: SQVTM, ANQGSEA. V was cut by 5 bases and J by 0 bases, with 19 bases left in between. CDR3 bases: TGCAGCGTTCGGGGTCCGTCGGGTTTCTCTAACTATGGCTACACCTTC. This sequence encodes CSVRGPSGFSNYGYTF.

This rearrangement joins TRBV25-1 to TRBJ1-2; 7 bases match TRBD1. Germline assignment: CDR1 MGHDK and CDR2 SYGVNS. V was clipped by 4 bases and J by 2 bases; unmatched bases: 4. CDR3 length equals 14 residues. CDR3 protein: CASSVATGNYGYTF. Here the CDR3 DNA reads TGTGCCAGCAGTGTCGCGACAGGGAACTATGGCTACACCTTC.

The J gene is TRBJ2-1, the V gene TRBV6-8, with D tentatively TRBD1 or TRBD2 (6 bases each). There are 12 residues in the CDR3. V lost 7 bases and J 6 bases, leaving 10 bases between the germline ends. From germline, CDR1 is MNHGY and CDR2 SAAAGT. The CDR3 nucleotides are TGTGCCAGCACCGAGGGGGGCAATGAGCAGTTCTTC. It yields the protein CASTEGGNEQFF.

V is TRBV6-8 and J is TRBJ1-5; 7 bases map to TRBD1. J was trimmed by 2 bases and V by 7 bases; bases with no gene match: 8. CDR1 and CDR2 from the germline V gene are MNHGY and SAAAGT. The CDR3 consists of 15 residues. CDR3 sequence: CASTETGDRNQPQHF. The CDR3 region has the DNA TGTGCCAGCACCGAAACAGGGGACCGCAATCAGCCCCAGCATTTT.

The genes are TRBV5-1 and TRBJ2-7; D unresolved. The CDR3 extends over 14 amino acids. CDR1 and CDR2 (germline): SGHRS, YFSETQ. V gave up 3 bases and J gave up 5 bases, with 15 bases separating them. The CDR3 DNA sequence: TGCGCCAGCAGCTCCTCTTCATTAGGTGACGAGCAGTACTTC. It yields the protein CASSSSSLGDEQYF. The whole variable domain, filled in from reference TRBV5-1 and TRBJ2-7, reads KAGVTQTPRYLIKTRGQQVTLSCSPISGHRSVSWYQQTPGQGLQFLFEYFSETQRNKGNFPGRFSGRQFSNSRSEMNVSTLELGDSALYLCASSSSSLGDEQYFGPGTRLTVT.

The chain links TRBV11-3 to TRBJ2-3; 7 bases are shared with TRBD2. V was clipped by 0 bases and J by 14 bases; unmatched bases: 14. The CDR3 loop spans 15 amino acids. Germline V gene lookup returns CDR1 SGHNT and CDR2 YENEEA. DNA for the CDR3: TGTGCCAGCAGCTTAGAAGGTTTAGGGCTAGCGGTCATGTATTTT. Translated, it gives CASSLEGLGLAVMYF.

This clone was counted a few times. The CDR3 nucleotides are TGCGCCAGCAGCTTACAAACTTTTTCGACAGGGGGAGAGACCCAGTACTTC. It specifies CASSLQTFSTGGETQYF. The chain employs TRBV5-1 and TRBJ2-5; TRBD1 matches at 9 bases. The V gene's germline CDR1 is SGHRS and CDR2 YFSETQ. CDR3 length: 17 amino acids. Unmatched junction bases numbered 12, after V lost 2 bases and J lost 4 bases.

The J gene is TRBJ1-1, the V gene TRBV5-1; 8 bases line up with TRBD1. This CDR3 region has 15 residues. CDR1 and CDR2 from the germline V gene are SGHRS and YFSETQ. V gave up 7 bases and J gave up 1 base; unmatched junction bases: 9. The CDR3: CASLAGGARNTEAFF. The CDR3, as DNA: TGCGCCAGCTTGGCAGGGGGCGCGAGGAACACTGAAGCTTTCTTT.

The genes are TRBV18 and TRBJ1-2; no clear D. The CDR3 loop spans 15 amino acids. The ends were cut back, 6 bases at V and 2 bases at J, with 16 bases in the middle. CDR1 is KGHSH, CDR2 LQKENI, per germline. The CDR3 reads CASSPPALQNYGYTF. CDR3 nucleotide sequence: TGTGCCAGCTCCCCCCCCGCTCTACAGAACTATGGCTACACCTTC.

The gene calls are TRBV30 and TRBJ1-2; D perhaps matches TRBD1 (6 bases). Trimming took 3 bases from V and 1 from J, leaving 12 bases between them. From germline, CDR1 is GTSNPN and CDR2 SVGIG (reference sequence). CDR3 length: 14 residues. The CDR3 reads CAWRGGSLNYGYTF. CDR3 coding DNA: TGTGCCTGGAGAGGGGGGTCCCTTAACTATGGCTACACCTTC.

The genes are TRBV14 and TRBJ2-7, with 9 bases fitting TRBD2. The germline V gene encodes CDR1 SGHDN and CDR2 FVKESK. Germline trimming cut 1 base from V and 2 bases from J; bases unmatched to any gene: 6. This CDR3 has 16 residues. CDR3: CASSQGLAGEPYEQYF. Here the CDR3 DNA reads TGTGCCAGCAGCCAAGGGTTAGCGGGGGAGCCCTACGAGCAGTACTTC.

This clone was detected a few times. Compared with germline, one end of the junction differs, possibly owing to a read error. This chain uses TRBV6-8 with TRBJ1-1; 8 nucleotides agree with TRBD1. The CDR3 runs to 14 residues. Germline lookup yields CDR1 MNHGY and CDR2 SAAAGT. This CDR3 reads CASREDRANAEAFF. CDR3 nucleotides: TGTGCCAGCAGGGAGGACAGGGCGAACGCTGAAGCTTTCTTT.

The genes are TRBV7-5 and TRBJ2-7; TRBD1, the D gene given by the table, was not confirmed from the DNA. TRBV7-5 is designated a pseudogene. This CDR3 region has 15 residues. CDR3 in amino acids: CASSFNGATGDEQYF. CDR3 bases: TGTGCCAGCAGCTTTAATGGGGCAACTGGAGACGAGCAGTACTTC.

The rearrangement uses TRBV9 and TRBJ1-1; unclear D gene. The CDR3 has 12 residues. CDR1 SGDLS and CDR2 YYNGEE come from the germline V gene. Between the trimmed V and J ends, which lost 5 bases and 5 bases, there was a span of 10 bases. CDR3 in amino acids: CASSDTGTEAFF. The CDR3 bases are TGTGCCAGCAGTGACACGGGTACTGAAGCTTTCTTT.

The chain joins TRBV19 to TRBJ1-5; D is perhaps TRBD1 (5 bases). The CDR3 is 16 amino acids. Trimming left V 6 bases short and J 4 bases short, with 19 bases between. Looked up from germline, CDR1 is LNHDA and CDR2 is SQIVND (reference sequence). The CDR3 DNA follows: TGTGCCAGTAGCCAGACAGCCACTATTGGGAATCAGCCCCAGCATTTT. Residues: CASSQTATIGNQPQHF. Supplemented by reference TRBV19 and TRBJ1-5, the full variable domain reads DGGITQSPKYLFRKEGQNVTLSCEQNLNHDAMYWYRQDPGQGLRLIYYSQIVNDFQKGDIAEGYSVSREKKESFPLTVTSAQKNPTAFYLCASSQTATIGNQPQHFGDGTRLSIL.

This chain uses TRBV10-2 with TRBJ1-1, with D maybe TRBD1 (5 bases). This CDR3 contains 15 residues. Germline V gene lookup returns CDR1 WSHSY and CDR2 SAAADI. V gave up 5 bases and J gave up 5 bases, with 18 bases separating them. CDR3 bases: TGCGCCAGCAGTAAGGACGGTTGGGGGGGGACTGAAGCTTTCTTT. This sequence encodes CASSKDGWGGTEAFF.